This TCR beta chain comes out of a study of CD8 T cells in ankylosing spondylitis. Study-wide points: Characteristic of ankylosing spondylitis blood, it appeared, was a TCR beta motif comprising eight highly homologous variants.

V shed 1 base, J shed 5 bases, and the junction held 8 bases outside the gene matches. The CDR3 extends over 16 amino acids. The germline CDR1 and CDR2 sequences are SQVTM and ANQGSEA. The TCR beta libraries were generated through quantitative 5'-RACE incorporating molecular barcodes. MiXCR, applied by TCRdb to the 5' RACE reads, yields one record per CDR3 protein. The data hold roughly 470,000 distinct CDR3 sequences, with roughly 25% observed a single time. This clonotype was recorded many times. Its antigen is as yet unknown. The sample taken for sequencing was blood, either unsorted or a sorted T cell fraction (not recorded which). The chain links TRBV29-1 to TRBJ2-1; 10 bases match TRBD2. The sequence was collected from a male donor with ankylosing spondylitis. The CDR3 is CSVEGLGTSAHNEQFF. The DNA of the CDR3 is TGCAGCGTTGAAGGACTCGGGACTAGCGCCCACAATGAGCAGTTCTTC.